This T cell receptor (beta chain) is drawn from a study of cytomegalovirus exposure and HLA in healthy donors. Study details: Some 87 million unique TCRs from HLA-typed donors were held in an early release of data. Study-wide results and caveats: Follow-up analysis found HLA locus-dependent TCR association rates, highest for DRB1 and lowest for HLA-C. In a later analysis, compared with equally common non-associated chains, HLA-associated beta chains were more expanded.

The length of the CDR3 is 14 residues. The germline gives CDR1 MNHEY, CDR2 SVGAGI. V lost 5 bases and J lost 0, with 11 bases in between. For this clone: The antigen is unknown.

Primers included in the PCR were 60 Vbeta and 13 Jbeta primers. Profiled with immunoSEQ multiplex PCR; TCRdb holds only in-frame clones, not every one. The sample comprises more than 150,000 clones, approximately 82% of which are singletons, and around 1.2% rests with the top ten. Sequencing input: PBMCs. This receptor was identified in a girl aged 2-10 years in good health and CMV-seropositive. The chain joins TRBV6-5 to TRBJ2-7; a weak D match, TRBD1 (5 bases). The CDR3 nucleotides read TGTGCCAGCAGTGAAACCAGGGTCTCCTACGAGCAGTACTTC. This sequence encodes CASSETRVSYEQYF.